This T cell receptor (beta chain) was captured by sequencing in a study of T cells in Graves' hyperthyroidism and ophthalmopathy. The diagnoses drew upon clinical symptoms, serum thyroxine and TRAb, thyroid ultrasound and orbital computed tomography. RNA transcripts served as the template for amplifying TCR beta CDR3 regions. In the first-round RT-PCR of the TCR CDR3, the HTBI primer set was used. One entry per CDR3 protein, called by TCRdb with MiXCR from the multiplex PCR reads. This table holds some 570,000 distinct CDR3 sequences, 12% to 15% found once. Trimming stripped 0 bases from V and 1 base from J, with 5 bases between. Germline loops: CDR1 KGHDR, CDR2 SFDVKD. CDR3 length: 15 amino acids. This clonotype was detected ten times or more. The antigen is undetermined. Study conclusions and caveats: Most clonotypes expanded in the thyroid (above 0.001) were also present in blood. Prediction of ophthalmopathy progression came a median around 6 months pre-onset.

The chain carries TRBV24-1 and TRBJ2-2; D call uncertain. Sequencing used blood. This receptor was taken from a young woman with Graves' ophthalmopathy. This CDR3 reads CATSDLAVNTGELFF. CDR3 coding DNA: TGTGCCACCAGTGATTTGGCAGTGAACACCGGGGAGCTGTTTTTT.